The source of this TCR beta chain is a study of blood T cell repertoires in COVID-19 (TCRdb year 2020). Regarding the complete study: Collaborator samples came from the United States, Italy and Spain and covered acute and convalescent phases of COVID-19. Where HLA class I and class II types were available, the types were taken from metadata supplied by the sample provider, not from assay-based typing. The dataset comprised deeply sampled blood TCRbeta repertoires from subjects exposed to, actively infected with, or recovered from COVID-19. The repertoires were made available in a free public database intended to serve as a resource for research on the immune response to SARS-CoV-2. The sample metadata nearly always contained a de-identified subject ID, COVID-19 status, age in years and sex. The prospective study material was composed of cDNA or gDNA derived from T cells, B-cell-depleted T cells, or PBMCs. The samples were drawn from two sources: the first 160 participants of the ongoing ImmuneRACE study, and about 1,300 subjects contributed by 6 global collaborators.

TCRbeta CDR3 regions were amplified from genomic DNA using the immunoSEQ Assay, a bias-controlled multiplex PCR. The authors' pipeline ran thus. Nucleated cell counts per sample were estimated from amplification of reference gene primers within the assay. Sequence reads were collapsed and filtered to measure the absolute abundance of every unique TCRbeta CDR3 rearrangement. For each sample, productive Simpson clonality was calculated as the square root of Simpson's diversity index over productive rearrangements. Imported from immuneACCESS, the table was reduced by TCRdb to in-frame sequences with V and J called. These copies leave out some clones; in studies compared against another copy, an unresolved V gene accounts for under half, and the cause of the remainder is not known. The DNA gave D and trimming, while V, J and clone size come from that table. In this sample the table shows about 300,000 clones, about 85% of which occur a single time. The ten top clones hold less than 6% of the sample.

Enrolling through a virtual design, the prospective study's participants ranged in age from about 18 to 100 years and lived across around 25 United States geographic areas. To assign participants to cohorts, the prospective study relied on clinical history that participants themselves reported in a screening survey and a study questionnaire. Recovered participants in ImmuneRACE Cohort 3 were defined as having two consecutive negative NP/OP PCR tests, clearance from a healthcare professional, or resolution of symptoms. Each participant in the prospective study had whole blood, serum and a nasopharyngeal or oropharyngeal swab collected by mobile phlebotomists. Additional blood draws and questionnaires over an approximately 2-month period could optionally be provided by prospective study participants. Before DNA extraction, blood samples from the prospective study were shipped at room temperature or frozen.

Turning to this clone: Its antigen remains undetermined. No clone much larger than this one lies a single base away; base qualities are absent.

On the study overall, not on this receptor specifically: The quantity of clinical and demographic metadata differed by source and by participant and was supplied without curation.

The clonotype comes from a woman aged 30 to 39 who had recovered from COVID-19. Sequencing was performed on PBMCs or T cells enriched from blood (not recorded which).

CDR3 reads: CAWKVSGVLSYEQYF. The DNA sequence is given as TGTGCCTGGAAGGTCTCGGGGGTTCTCTCCTACGAGCAGTACTTC. The chain uses TRBV30 and TRBJ2-7, and TRBD2 may be the D gene, going by 6 matching bases. V is clipped by 4 bases and J by 0 bases, and the sequence between their germline boundaries is 16 bases long. Including the terminal cysteine and phenylalanine, the CDR3 comprises 15 residues. Only the CDR3 region is kept as DNA, spanning 45 bases read in frame from base 1. The germline V gene (reference sequence) specifies GTSNPN as CDR1 and SVGIG as CDR2.